This TCR beta chain was identified during a study of CD8 T cells in ankylosing spondylitis. This CDR3 is 13 amino acids long. V was pared by 3 bases and J by 5 bases, with 9 bases between. TCRdb passed the 5' RACE reads through MiXCR, listing each CDR3 protein once. The sample lists a few hundred thousand distinct CDR3 sequences, roughly 20% occurring once. The chain joins TRBV12-3 or TRBV12-4 to TRBJ2-3, with a weak D call TRBD2 (5 bases). Sequencing was carried out using blood, either unsorted or a sorted T cell fraction (not recorded which). The receptor was isolated from a female donor with ankylosing spondylitis or in good health (not recorded which). The CDR3 region is CASSLGVVDTQYF. Written as DNA, the CDR3 is TGTGCCAGCAGTTTGGGAGTGGTAGATACGCAGTATTTT.